This T cell receptor (beta chain) was captured in a study of T-cell reconstitution after alpha-beta-depleted transplantation in children. As it was prepared, the TCRbeta library received unique molecular identifiers. TCRdb redid the calling of the PCR reads with MiXCR, one entry per CDR3 protein. This table holds over 300,000 distinct CDR3 sequences, around a tenth found once. The CDR3 has 15 residues. Germline V lookup: CDR1 MNHNS, CDR2 SASEGT. The V end lost 6 bases, the J end lost 2 bases, and 11 bases lay between the germline ends. V is TRBV6-1 and J is TRBJ2-6; D possibly corresponds to TRBD1 (6 bases). The sequence derives from a human donor who donated a stem cell graft to a child with acute lymphoblastic leukemia. Source: PBMCs from the stem cell graft donor, taken from the stem cell graft. CDR3 loop: CASRNSGAGANVLTF. In DNA form, the CDR3 reads TGTGCCAGCAGGAACTCAGGGGCTGGGGCCAACGTCCTGACTTTC.